These 27 T cell receptor beta chains came from one sample sequenced in a study of molecular identifiers for immune sequencing clone quantification. TCRdb analysed the PCR reads with MiXCR anew, one entry per CDR3 protein. The sample holds some 41,000 distinct CDR3 sequences, approximately 18% seen once. The sequenced material came from naive CD8+ T cells from blood, with Jurkat cell RNA spiked in. Subset meaning: FACS-sorted CD8+CD4-CCR7+CD45RA+ naive T cells. These receptors came from a human donor in good health. Some libraries in this study had Jurkat cell RNA spiked in.

This clonotype has a single count. A much bigger clone sits one base away, suggesting this may be a read error. This chain uses TRBV6-5 with TRBJ2-3; D gene unclear. In germline, CDR1 is MNHEY, CDR2 SVGAGI. V was shortened by 7 bases and J by 3 bases, with 17 bases between the two germline ends. CDR3 length: 15 residues. CDR3 region: CASTLEQDSTDTQYF. DNA for the CDR3: TGTGCCAGCACCCTGGAGCAGGATTCGACAGATACGCAGTATTTT.

CDR3 sequence reads: CASSLATSGSTTGYQETQYF. The CDR3 DNA follows: TGTGCCAGCAGCTTAGCGACTAGCGGGAGTACGACCGGGTACCAAGAGACCCAGTACTTC. This sequence joins TRBV7-6 and TRBJ2-5, with TRBD2 matching 12 bases. CDR3 length equals 20 residues. Looked up from germline, CDR1 is SGHVS and CDR2 is FNYEAQ. J was trimmed by 0 bases and V by 0 bases; bases with no gene match: 11. Complete variable domain (other parts from reference TRBV7-6 and TRBJ2-5): GAGVSQSPRYKVTKRGQDVALRCDPISGHVSLYWYRQALGQGPEFLTYFNYEAQQDKSGLPNDRFSAERPEGSISTLTIQRTEQRDSAMYRCASSLATSGSTTGYQETQYFGPGTRLLVL.

This clonotype was recorded a few times. The rearrangement uses TRBV5-4 and TRBJ2-1; TRBD1 matches 7 bases. Germline V gives CDR1 SGHNT, CDR2 YYREEE (reference sequence). This CDR3 comprises 15 residues. V shed 4 bases, J shed 7 bases, and the junction held 11 bases outside the gene matches. The CDR3 DNA is TGTGCCAGCAGCAGCAGGACAGGTAGAGAGAATGAGCAGTTCTTC. Its translation: CASSSRTGRENEQFF.

Concerning this clonotype itself: At one of its ends the junction is not consistent with the germline gene, which may arise from a read error. The chain is built from TRBV27 and TRBJ2-7; D may match TRBD1 or TRBD2 (5 bases each). CDR1 and CDR2 (germline): MNHEY, SMNVEV (reference sequence). This CDR3 has 16 amino acids. The CDR3 DNA follows: TGTGCCGGCAGTCTTTATCTCGGGACGGCTTCCTACGAGCAGTACTTC. It is translated as CAGSLYLGTASYEQYF.

The chain links TRBV27 to TRBJ2-7; D might be TRBD1 (7 bases). The CDR3 loop spans 14 amino acids. V dropped 2 bases and J dropped 5 bases, with 13 bases sitting between them. Per the germline V gene, CDR1 is MNHEY and CDR2 is SMNVEV (reference sequence). The CDR3 DNA sequence: TGTGCCAGCAGTTTACAGGGGGGCTGGAACGAGCAGTACTTC. Its translation is CASSLQGGWNEQYF.

This clonotype occurred a few times. The chain couples TRBV7-2 to TRBJ2-2, with D unclear. The CDR3 loop spans 14 amino acids. CDR1 and CDR2 (germline): SGHTA, FQGNSA. V dropped 5 bases and J dropped 1 base, with 8 bases sitting between them. This CDR3 reads CASSLIMNTGELFF. The CDR3 bases are TGTGCCAGCAGCCTTATTATGAACACCGGGGAGCTGTTTTTT.

This clonotype was observed a few times. This chain connects TRBV10-3 to TRBJ1-5, with a possible D match to TRBD1 (6 bases). Deletions cut 0 bases from V and 5 bases from J, with 11 bases between. CDR1 and CDR2 (germline): ENHRY, SYGVKD. The CDR3 is 15 amino acids. CDR3 sequence reads: CAISESGQPHQPQHF. In DNA, the CDR3 is TGTGCCATCAGTGAGTCTGGACAGCCTCATCAGCCCCAGCATTTT.

This clonotype has a count of ten or more. V gene TRBV20-1 combines with J gene TRBJ2-7; 8 bases match TRBD2. CDR1 and CDR2 from the germline V gene are DFQATT and SNEGSKA (reference sequence). Trimming cost V 4 bases and J 1 base; bases outside gene matches: 6. This CDR3 contains 14 residues. The CDR3 is CSAISSGSSYEQYF. The DNA for the CDR3 is TGCAGTGCTATTTCAAGCGGGAGTTCCTACGAGCAGTACTTC.

This clonotype has at least ten counts. The rearrangement joins TRBV6-2 or TRBV6-3 to TRBJ2-1; unclear D gene. The CDR3 runs 14 residues. The germline CDR1 and CDR2 sequences are MNHEY and SVGEGT. Trimming cost V 5 bases and J 4 bases, with 12 bases left between them. The CDR3 loop is CASSGLDWYNEQFF. For the CDR3, the DNA is TGTGCCAGCAGTGGGCTAGACTGGTACAATGAGCAGTTCTTC.

This clonotype has ten or more counts. V is TRBV29-1 and J is TRBJ2-1; 11 bases map to TRBD1. The V gene's germline CDR1 is SQVTM and CDR2 ANQGSEA. V shed 6 bases and J 1 base; nucleotides not matched to a gene: 5. This CDR3 has 15 residues. CDR3 DNA sequence: TGCAGCGTGACGTGGGACAGGGGGTCCTACAATGAGCAGTTCTTC. Translated: CSVTWDRGSYNEQFF.

The rearrangement uses TRBV15 and TRBJ2-1, with D maybe TRBD1 (6 bases). V shed 4 bases and J shed 4 bases, with 14 bases lying between them. Germline CDR1 reads LNHNV; CDR2 reads YYDKDF (reference sequence). The CDR3 has 15 residues. DNA of the CDR3: TGTGCCACCAGCATTCCCGGGACAAAGTACAATGAGCAGTTCTTC. Protein sequence: CATSIPGTKYNEQFF.

This clonotype was recorded many times. This chain uses TRBV28 with TRBJ2-2; weak D call: TRBD2 (6 bases). Looked up from germline, CDR1 is MDHEN and CDR2 is SYDVKM. With 7 bases removed from V and 5 bases from J, the gap between germline ends came to 14 bases. The CDR3 runs to 14 residues. The CDR3 DNA sequence: TGTGCCAGCACCCGGGGGAACCAAACCGGGGAGCTGTTTTTT. It translates to CASTRGNQTGELFF.

Remarks on this clonotype: The conserved final phenylalanine or tryptophan is absent from the CDR3, which likely points to a read error. The rearrangement uses TRBV10-3 and TRBJ2-1; possibly TRBD2 for D (5 bases). Per germline, CDR1 ENHRY and CDR2 SYGVKD. The CDR3 contains 11 residues. DNA for the CDR3: TGTGTCTCGCACGGGGACAATGAGCAGTTCCTC. This sequence encodes CVSHGDNEQFL.

This clonotype was seen only a few times. V usage is TRBV13 and J usage is TRBJ2-5, with TRBD2 identical over 7 bases. Germline V CDR1 and CDR2: PRHDT, FYEKMQ (reference sequence). The CDR3 runs 13 residues. Losses at the gene ends were 8 bases for V and 1 base for J; bases not matched to a gene: 4. The CDR3 DNA follows: TGTGCCAGCCAAGCGGGGATCCAAGAGACCCAGTACTTC. This translates into CASQAGIQETQYF.

This clonotype was observed many times. The J gene is TRBJ2-1, the V gene TRBV15, with 10 bases that match TRBD2. The CDR3 extends over 15 amino acids. CDR1 is LNHNV, CDR2 YYDKDF, per germline (reference sequence). Unmatched junction bases numbered 9, after V lost 3 bases and J lost 10 bases. The CDR3 DNA follows: TGTGCCACCAGCAGCCCCAGCGGGAGGGCCCGGGAGCAGTTCTTC. Translating gives CATSSPSGRAREQFF.

This clonotype was observed at least ten times. The chain has TRBV12-3 or TRBV12-4 and TRBJ2-2; TRBD1 agrees at 7 bases. CDR3 size: 12 residues. Trimming cost V 10 bases and J 7 bases; bases outside gene matches: 6. CDR3 protein: CAINRGVGELFF. The CDR3 region has the DNA TGTGCCATCAACAGGGGCGTCGGGGAGCTGTTTTTT.

Note on this clonotype: Compared with germline, one end of the junction differs, possibly owing to a read error. The chain employs TRBV28 and TRBJ2-2; 7 bases map to TRBD1. This CDR3 region has 15 residues. Germline CDR1 and CDR2: MDHEN and SYDVKM. The CDR3 DNA sequence: TGTGCCAGCAGTCCCGGGACAGCCAACACCGGGGATCTGTTTTTT. Its translation is CASSPGTANTGDLFF.

The rearrangement uses TRBV28 and TRBJ2-4, with D hard to call. CDR3 size: 16 residues. The germline V and J ends were trimmed by 2 bases and 0 bases, with 11 bases remaining between them. CDR1 and CDR2 (germline): MDHEN, SYDVKM. This CDR3 is CASSLRQLLAKNIQYF. The CDR3 bases are TGTGCCAGCAGTTTAAGGCAATTACTAGCCAAAAACATTCAGTACTTC.

This clonotype has a handful of counts. This chain uses TRBV10-2 with TRBJ2-2; no clear D. This CDR3 is 14 amino acids long. The germline CDR1 and CDR2 sequences are WSHSY and SAAADI. With 3 bases removed from V and 7 bases from J, the gap between germline ends came to 12 bases. CDR3 protein: CASSESQNGGELFF. In nucleotides, the CDR3 is TGCGCCAGCAGTGAATCTCAAAACGGCGGGGAGCTGTTTTTT.

This clonotype was seen at least ten times. The gene calls are TRBV7-2 and TRBJ2-7; the D gene is possibly TRBD2 (5 bases). V was cut by 5 bases and J by 0 bases, with 11 bases left in between. The length of the CDR3 is 14 residues. The V gene's germline CDR1 is SGHTA and CDR2 FQGNSA. CDR3 in amino acids: CASSPSGSSYEQYF. CDR3 nucleotide sequence: TGTGCCAGCAGCCCCTCGGGGAGCTCCTACGAGCAGTACTTC. The variable domain in full, with the rest retrieved from reference TRBV7-2 and TRBJ2-7, is GAGVSQSPSNKVTEKGKDVELRCDPISGHTALYWYRQSLGQGLEFLIYFQGNSAPDKSGLPSDRFSAERTGGSVSTLTIQRTQQEDSAVYLCASSPSGSSYEQYFGPGTRLTVT.

This clonotype was recorded a few times. V and J are TRBV28 and TRBJ2-7; D gene unclear. The germline CDR1 and CDR2 sequences are MDHEN and SYDVKM. Deletions cut 4 bases from V and 2 bases from J, with 12 bases between. The CDR3 contains 14 residues. This CDR3 reads CASSSMGIPYEQYF. CDR3 in DNA: TGTGCCAGCAGTTCCATGGGAATACCCTACGAGCAGTACTTC.

Only a few counts were recorded for this clonotype. V usage is TRBV28 and J usage is TRBJ2-4; D gene ambiguous. This CDR3 has 12 amino acids. V lost 7 bases and J 4 bases, leaving 8 bases between the germline ends. Germline CDR1 reads MDHEN; CDR2 reads SYDVKM. CDR3 coding DNA: TGTGCCAGCATCGACTTGAAAAACATTCAGTACTTC. Amino acid sequence: CASIDLKNIQYF.

This clonotype was counted many times. The chain is built from TRBV27 and TRBJ2-1; no reliable D call. The CDR3 runs 11 residues. Trimming removed 8 bases at V and 2 bases at J, with 4 bases between. Germline CDR1 and CDR2: MNHEY and SMNVEV (reference sequence). CDR3 sequence reads: CASGPYNEQFF. In DNA, the CDR3 is TGTGCCAGCGGTCCCTACAATGAGCAGTTCTTC.

The chain couples TRBV10-3 to TRBJ2-5; TRBD2 agrees at 10 bases. This CDR3 is built from 15 residues. The junction had 3 bases not matched to a gene; V was cut back by 0 bases and J by 5 bases. Germline lookup yields CDR1 ENHRY and CDR2 SYGVKD. Here the CDR3 reads CAISESLAGGETQYF. CDR3 coding DNA: TGTGCCATCAGTGAGTCGTTAGCGGGAGGTGAGACCCAGTACTTC.

This rearrangement joins TRBV7-9 to TRBJ2-1, with unresolved D. Germline CDR1 is SEHNR and CDR2 is FQNEAQ (reference sequence). V was trimmed by 4 bases and J by 10 bases, leaving 5 bases between them. The CDR3 runs 10 residues. The CDR3 region has the DNA TGTGCCAGCAGCTCGAGCGAGCAGTTCTTC. As protein: CASSSSEQFF.

This clonotype was observed a few times. The V gene is TRBV15, the J gene TRBJ2-7; 8 bases fit TRBD1. The germline CDR1 and CDR2 sequences are LNHNV and YYDKDF (reference sequence). V shed 2 bases, J shed 3 bases, and the junction held 12 bases outside the gene matches. The CDR3 length is 17 residues. The CDR3 sequence is CATSRINRDRLRYEQYF. CDR3 bases: TGTGCCACCAGCAGAATTAACCGGGACAGGTTGCGCTACGAGCAGTACTTC. Filled out from reference TRBV15 and TRBJ2-7, the complete variable domain reads DAMVIQNPRYQVTQFGKPVTLSCSQTLNHNVMYWYQQKSSQAPKLLFHYYDKDFNNEADTPDNFQSRRPNTSFCFLDIRSPGLGDTAMYLCATSRINRDRLRYEQYFGPGTRLTVT.

The rearrangement joins TRBV7-2 to TRBJ2-7, with no clear D. The CDR3 loop spans 13 amino acids. In germline, CDR1 is SGHTA, CDR2 FQGNSA. The ends were cut back, 1 base at V and 3 bases at J, with 7 bases in the middle. The CDR3 here is CASSLGPNYEQYF. The CDR3, as DNA: TGTGCCAGCAGCTTAGGACCTAACTACGAGCAGTACTTC.